This T cell receptor (beta chain) was observed in a study of post-analysis software for immune sequencing data. Study-wide results and limits: Patients with multiple sclerosis recorded significantly lower normalized Chao1 diversity than controls, the study found. Roughly 5 TRBV segments, TRBV5-6, TRBV5-1 and TRBV20-1 among them, were found more frequent in patients than controls.

Germline V gene lookup returns CDR1 SGHRS and CDR2 YFSETQ. This CDR3 spans 16 amino acids. Trimming removed 4 bases at V and 2 bases at J, with 13 bases between. TCR beta cDNA libraries included unique molecular identifiers. It was from about 0.98 to 11 million T cells that 500,000 to 600,000 cDNA molecules came. From the PCR reads, TCRdb called clonotypes with MiXCR, one entry per CDR3 protein. The sample includes some 690,000 distinct CDR3 sequences, around 27% of them seen just once. This clonotype came up a few times. The antigen remains unidentified. Sequencing was done on a sample of blood. This rearrangement joins TRBV5-1 to TRBJ2-6, with D tentatively TRBD1 (5 bases). The clonotype comes from a girl aged 10-17 years with multiple sclerosis. CDR3 amino acids: CASSISGLTGANVLTF. The CDR3 DNA reads as TGCGCCAGCAGCATTTCAGGGCTAACTGGGGCCAACGTCCTGACTTTC.